Presented here are 31 T cell receptor beta chains from one specimen sequenced in a study of blood T cells in healthy people across ages. The authors ran a second PCR of about 6 to 11 cycles using a sample-barcoded 5' primer and a J-beta primer mix. TCRdb re-derived calls from the 5' RACE reads in MiXCR, one entry per CDR3 protein. Of fewer than 750,000 distinct CDR3 sequences listed, about 50% are singletons. Sequenced sample: blood. These receptors were collected from an elderly woman in good health.

Notes on this clonotype: Because it lacks the conserved phenylalanine or tryptophan at the end, this CDR3 is likely a read error. V is TRBV29-1 and J is TRBJ2-1; no firm D call. From germline, CDR1 is SQVTM and CDR2 ANQGSEA. V shed 4 bases and J shed 4 bases, with 8 bases lying between them. This CDR3 contains 12 residues. The CDR3 region has the DNA TGCAGCGTTGCGGTGGGATACAATGAGCAGTTCTCC. Its translation is CSVAVGYNEQFS.

This rearrangement joins TRBV18 to TRBJ2-7; the D call may be TRBD1 or TRBD2 (6 bases each). The CDR3 totals 15 residues. CDR1 and CDR2 from the germline V gene are KGHSH and LQKENI. V gave up 4 bases and J gave up 2 bases, with 15 bases separating them. The chain's CDR3 is CASSRRQEGAYEQYF. The CDR3 bases are TGTGCCAGCTCACGGAGACAGGAGGGGGCCTACGAGCAGTACTTC.

In regard to this clonotype: Possible read error: a much larger clone is one base away. V usage is TRBV9 and J usage is TRBJ2-5; D possibly matches TRBD1 or TRBD2 (5 bases each). Gene TRBJ2-1 matches the end of the DNA better, so the J call may be wrong. From germline, CDR1 is SGDLS and CDR2 YYNGEE. The CDR3 loop spans 14 amino acids. The CDR3 DNA follows: TGTGCCAGTAACCTGTTAGGGGCTGGGGAGACCCAGTTCTTC. Translation gives CASNLLGAGETQFF.

This clonotype was detected ten times or more. This chain connects TRBV20-1 to TRBJ2-3; TRBD2 agrees at 11 bases. There are 15 residues in the CDR3. V lost 8 bases and J lost 7; bases outside the gene matches: 14. Germline loops: CDR1 DFQATT, CDR2 SNEGSKA (reference sequence). The CDR3 protein is CSTTLAGAPSYTQYF. DNA for the CDR3: TGCAGTACCACACTAGCGGGGGCCCCCTCTTATACGCAGTATTTT.

This rearrangement joins TRBV20-1 to TRBJ1-1; maybe TRBD1 (5 bases). The CDR3 consists of 14 residues. V was clipped by 1 base and J by 0 bases, with 9 bases between them. Germline CDR1 and CDR2: DFQATT and SNEGSKA (reference sequence). The CDR3 here is CSARAAGMNTEAFF. CDR3 coding DNA: TGCAGTGCTAGAGCGGCAGGGATGAACACTGAAGCTTTCTTT.

V gene TRBV30 combines with J gene TRBJ1-4; 8 positions agree with TRBD1. This CDR3 is 15 amino acids long. Per the germline V gene, CDR1 is GTSNPN and CDR2 is SVGIG (reference sequence). J gave up 7 bases and V 1 base, and 8 bases lay outside the gene matches. The CDR3 sequence is CAWSGRTGTIEKLFF. The CDR3 bases are TGTGCCTGGAGTGGGAGGACAGGGACCATTGAAAAACTGTTTTTT.

This clonotype was detected ten times or more. This rearrangement joins TRBV5-1 to TRBJ1-2; 9 bases agree with TRBD1. Germline-derived CDR1 and CDR2 are SGHRS and YFSETQ. The CDR3 runs to 14 residues. With V trimmed by 4 bases and J by 4 bases, 5 bases remained unmatched. CDR3 sequence reads: CASSAGQGAYGYTF. In DNA, the CDR3 is TGCGCCAGCAGCGCGGGACAGGGAGCCTATGGCTACACCTTC.

This clonotype showed up many times. CDR3 residues: CASSFREKLFF. CDR3 bases: TGTGCCAGCAGCTTCAGAGAAAAACTGTTTTTT. The chain links TRBV25-1 to TRBJ1-4; no definite D call. Germline CDR1 and CDR2: MGHDK and SYGVNS. This CDR3 is built from 11 residues. Between the trimmed V and J ends, which lost 6 bases and 8 bases, there was a span of 7 bases.

For this clonotype: This may be a read error, as it is one base from a much larger clone. The V gene is TRBV9, the J gene TRBJ2-1, with D uncertain. This CDR3 has 14 amino acids. V was trimmed by 3 bases and J by 3 bases, leaving 10 bases between them. Germline V gives CDR1 SGDLS, CDR2 YYNGEE. The CDR3 nucleotides read TGTGCCAGCAGCGGGATCTGGGGCTACAATGAGCAGTTCTTC. It translates to CASSGIWGYNEQFF.

V and J are TRBV3-1 and TRBJ2-5; TRBD1 or TRBD2 may be the D gene (6 bases each). Between the trimmed V and J ends, which lost 7 bases and 5 bases, there was a span of 14 bases. There are 13 residues in the CDR3. Germline V CDR1 and CDR2: LGHDT, YNNKEL (reference sequence). CDR3 nucleotides: TGTGCCAGCAACCGGAGGGGGTCGGAGACCCAGTACTTC. Protein product: CASNRRGSETQYF.

In its sample, this clonotype was seen many times. The chain has TRBV7-9 and TRBJ2-5, with 11 positions matching TRBD1. Trimming took 3 bases from V and 5 from J; bases not matched to a gene: 5. The CDR3 covers 15 residues. Germline loops: CDR1 SEHNR, CDR2 FQNEAQ (reference sequence). The CDR3 nucleotides are TGTGCCAGCAGCTTGGGGACAGGGGGATCGGAGACCCAGTACTTC. Encoded protein: CASSLGTGGSETQYF.

This clonotype was counted at least ten times. The chain carries TRBV29-1 and TRBJ2-3; a possible D gene is TRBD2 (5 bases). The CDR3 is made up of 13 amino acids. CDR1 is SQVTM and CDR2 is ANQGSEA in the germline V gene. V lost 4 bases and J lost 0, with 8 bases in between. Here the CDR3 DNA reads TGCAGCGTTGGAGGCGGGAGCACAGATACGCAGTATTTT. This translates into CSVGGGSTDTQYF.

CDR3 in amino acids: CASSLGQGGSNEQFF. The CDR3 region has the DNA TGCGCCAGCAGCTTGGGACAGGGAGGAAGCAATGAGCAGTTCTTC. V usage is TRBV5-1 and J usage is TRBJ2-1, with a weak D call TRBD1 (7 bases). The CDR3 loop spans 15 amino acids. The V and J ends lost 0 bases and 6 bases respectively, with 13 bases between them. Germline V CDR1 and CDR2: SGHRS, YFSETQ.

In its sample, this clonotype was seen many times. The chain links TRBV4-2 to TRBJ2-1; 9 bases line up with TRBD2. Germline trimming cut 1 base from V and 8 bases from J; bases unmatched to any gene: 18. The CDR3 extends over 19 amino acids. Germline V lookup: CDR1 LGHNA, CDR2 YNFKEQ. The CDR3 here is CASSQVLGSNLAGFDEQFF. CDR3 coding DNA: TGTGCCAGCAGCCAAGTACTAGGGTCAAACCTAGCGGGATTTGATGAGCAGTTCTTC.

The J gene is TRBJ2-3, the V gene TRBV5-1; D gene uncertain. The CDR3 runs to 14 residues. V was trimmed by 0 bases and J by 5 bases, leaving 10 bases between them. CDR1 is SGHRS and CDR2 is YFSETQ in the germline V gene. CDR3 in DNA: TGCGCCAGCAGCTTGGAGCGCGCCAGAGATACGCAGTATTTT. Protein sequence: CASSLERARDTQYF.

V is TRBV20-1 and J is TRBJ2-4; D is possibly TRBD2 (5 bases). The J call is doubtful: the DNA matches TRBJ2-7 better. This CDR3 comprises 14 residues. Germline-derived CDR1 and CDR2 are DFQATT and SNEGSKA (reference sequence). CDR3 nucleotide sequence: TGCAGTGCTAGAGGTTTCCGGGAAATCAACGAGCAGTACTTC. It specifies CSARGFREINEQYF.

This clonotype was detected a few times. The V call is TRBV20-1, the J call TRBJ2-2; no clear D gene. Germline assignment: CDR1 DFQATT and CDR2 SNEGSKA (reference sequence). The CDR3 spans 14 residues. V lost 8 bases to trimming and J lost 0 bases, with 13 bases between them. The CDR3 nucleotides are TGCAGTACTCCGGACGTCGCGAACACCGGGGAGCTGTTTTTT. Encoded protein: CSTPDVANTGELFF.

Points on this clonotype: An end of the junction differs from the germline gene, which may be a read error. The chain is built from TRBV20-1 and TRBJ1-5; possibly TRBD1 for D (5 bases). The CDR3 spans 12 residues. CDR1 and CDR2 (germline): DFQATT, SNEGSKA (reference sequence). CDR3 in DNA: TGCAGTGCTGTTGACAGCCATCAGCCTCAGCATTTT. As protein: CSAVDSHQPQHF.

The chain recombines TRBV6-2 or TRBV6-3 with TRBJ2-5, with 9 bases aligning to TRBD1. Trimming cost V 5 bases and J 2 bases; bases outside gene matches: 9. Per the germline V gene, CDR1 is MNHEY and CDR2 is SVGEGT. The CDR3 totals 16 residues. The CDR3 DNA reads as TGTGCCAGCAGTCGTAGGACAGGGGCTAAACAAGAGACCCAGTACTTC. Translating gives CASSRRTGAKQETQYF.

V gene TRBV6-6 combines with J gene TRBJ2-1; D assignment may be TRBD1 or TRBD2 (6 bases each). The CDR3 has 15 residues. V was trimmed by 10 bases and J by 13 bases, leaving 29 bases between them. Germline assignment: CDR1 MNHNY and CDR2 SVGAGI (reference sequence). The CDR3 reads CATRSRGTDKETQFF. In nucleotides, the CDR3 is TGTGCCACTCGAAGTAGGGGGACTGACAAAGAGACCCAGTTCTTC.

Note on this clonotype: With a much larger clone just one base away, this may be a read error. The rearrangement uses TRBV20-1 and TRBJ2-1; D is possibly TRBD2 (5 bases). The V gene lost 0 bases and the J gene lost 9 bases, with 15 bases spanning the gap. Per the germline V gene, CDR1 is DFQATT and CDR2 is SNEGSKA (reference sequence). This CDR3 spans 14 amino acids. CDR3 DNA sequence: TGCAGTGCTAGAGATAGGACTTGGGATAGTGAGCAGTTCTTC. It yields the protein CSARDRTWDSEQFF.

The gene calls are TRBV5-1 and TRBJ2-2; 7 bases are a match to TRBD1. The germline CDR1 and CDR2 sequences are SGHRS and YFSETQ. V lost 4 bases to trimming and J lost 5 bases; unmatched junction nucleotides: 2. The CDR3 runs 13 residues. The CDR3 DNA reads TGCGCCAGCAGCACGGACAGGACCGGGGAGCTGTTTTTT. It encodes CASSTDRTGELFF.

This clonotype has just one count. The chain joins TRBV11-2 to TRBJ2-4; 8 nucleotides line up with TRBD1. The J call may be incorrect, as the DNA end agrees better with TRBJ2-7. The CDR3 covers 15 residues. The germline CDR1 and CDR2 sequences are SGHAT and FQNNGV. CDR3 in DNA: TGTGCCAGCAGCCACGACAGGGGTCGCTCCTACGAGCAGTACTTC. Translation: CASSHDRGRSYEQYF.

The gene calls are TRBV6-1 and TRBJ2-1, with TRBD2 matching over 13 bases. The V gene end was trimmed by 5 bases and the J gene end by 0 bases; junction bases not matched to a gene: 7. The CDR3 runs to 18 residues. CDR1 and CDR2 from the germline V gene are MNHNS and SASEGT. The CDR3 here is CASSRTSGGTSSYNEQFF. The CDR3 bases are TGTGCCAGCAGTAGGACTAGCGGGGGAACGAGCTCCTACAATGAGCAGTTCTTC.

This sequence joins TRBV6-6 and TRBJ2-1; 15 nucleotides match TRBD2. The ends lost 6 bases at V and 8 bases at J; junction bases unmatched: 5. Germline CDR1 and CDR2: MNHNY and SVGAGI (reference sequence). This CDR3 has 15 residues. The CDR3, as DNA: TGTGCCAGCAGGGGACTAGCGGGGGGTGGAGATGAGCAGTTCTTC. It translates to CASRGLAGGGDEQFF.

V and J are TRBV7-2 and TRBJ2-2; D gene unclear. The ends were cut back, 6 bases at V and 0 bases at J, with 11 bases in the middle. The germline CDR1 and CDR2 sequences are SGHTA and FQGNSA. The CDR3 contains 15 residues. CDR3 residues: CASRKSQANTGELFF. In DNA, the CDR3 is TGTGCCAGCAGGAAATCCCAGGCGAACACCGGGGAGCTGTTTTTT. The whole variable domain, remainder taken from reference TRBV7-2 and TRBJ2-2, is GAGVSQSPSNKVTEKGKDVELRCDPISGHTALYWYRQSLGQGLEFLIYFQGNSAPDKSGLPSDRFSAERTGGSVSTLTIQRTQQEDSAVYLCASRKSQANTGELFFGEGSRLTVL.

The V gene is TRBV4-2, the J gene TRBJ2-7, with 11 bases lining up with TRBD2. V was pared by 1 base and J by 2 bases, with 4 bases of the junction left unmatched. Per germline, CDR1 LGHNA and CDR2 YNFKEQ. The length of the CDR3 is 16 residues. The CDR3 here is CASSQGGTSGAYEQYF. CDR3 DNA: TGTGCCAGCAGCCAAGGAGGGACTAGCGGTGCCTACGAGCAGTACTTC.

In the case of this clonotype: A clone one base away is much larger, so this may be a read error. This rearrangement joins TRBV11-2 to TRBJ2-1, with D possibly being TRBD1 (5 bases). The germline CDR1 and CDR2 sequences are SGHAT and FQNNGV. CDR3 length: 14 residues. CDR3 nucleotides: TGTGCCAGCAGCTTAGACAGGGTAAACAATGGGCAGTTCTTC. It yields the protein CASSLDRVNNGQFF.

The chain has TRBV6-1 and TRBJ2-2; 8 nucleotides line up with TRBD1. V lost 6 bases to trimming and J lost 2 bases; unmatched junction nucleotides: 11. The CDR3 sequence is 17 residues long. Per the germline V gene, CDR1 is MNHNS and CDR2 is SASEGT. The CDR3 sequence: CASREPNRGANTGELFF. In DNA, the CDR3 is TGTGCCAGCAGGGAACCAAACAGGGGGGCAAACACCGGGGAGCTGTTTTTT.

This chain links TRBV7-2 with TRBJ2-3; 8 nucleotides line up with TRBD2. J gave up 2 bases and V 3 bases, and 4 bases lay outside the gene matches. The CDR3 runs to 15 residues. The germline V gene has CDR1 SGHTA and CDR2 FQGNSA. The CDR3 loop is CASSLVSGTTDTQYF. DNA for the CDR3: TGTGCCAGCAGCTTGGTTAGCGGGACCACAGATACGCAGTATTTT.

In its sample, this clonotype was seen many times. The chain links TRBV5-1 to TRBJ2-1; D unclear. The CDR3 runs to 13 residues. Trimming pared 4 bases from V and 5 bases from J, leaving 10 bases between. The germline gives CDR1 SGHRS, CDR2 YFSETQ. CDR3 sequence (DNA): TGCGCCAGCAGCCCACCGGCAGACAATGAGCAGTTCTTC. Protein product: CASSPPADNEQFF.